Below, 7 T cell receptor beta chains from the same sample are listed, as sequenced in a study of blood T cell repertoires in COVID-19. Only in-frame clones appear in the TCRdb table, and some are missing; sequencing was by immunoSEQ multiplex PCR. In the table there are about 280,000 clones, roughly 88% of which are singletons. Sequenced sample: peripheral blood. These receptors originate from a man between 18 and 35 years old with active or convalescent COVID-19.

The chain recombines TRBV9 with TRBJ2-2; TRBD2 aligns across 8 bases. Germline CDR1 is SGDLS and CDR2 is YYNGEE. Germline trimming cut 2 bases from V and 0 bases from J; bases unmatched to any gene: 12. This CDR3 contains 19 residues. For the CDR3, the DNA is TGTGCCAGCAGCGTCCCAATCCTTAGCGGGACCACGAACACCGGGGAGCTGTTTTTT. Residues: CASSVPILSGTTNTGELFF.

The rearrangement links TRBV27 to TRBJ2-1, with 8 bases matching TRBD2. Trimming removed 5 bases from V and 3 bases from J; junction bases left unmatched: 6. The CDR3 sequence is 15 residues long. The germline V gene has CDR1 MNHEY and CDR2 SMNVEV (reference sequence). As DNA, the CDR3 is TGTGCCAGCAGTCTGCTAGCGGGCTTCTACAATGAGCAGTTCTTC. Translated: CASSLLAGFYNEQFF.

This clone was observed a few times. The chain has TRBV27 and TRBJ2-7; D might be TRBD2 (7 bases). This CDR3 region has 17 residues. Germline-derived CDR1 and CDR2 are MNHEY and SMNVEV (reference sequence). Trimming took 5 bases from V and 5 from J, leaving 25 bases between them. DNA of the CDR3: TGTGCCAGCAGTCCCCCCGATAGGGGGGGTAAAGGTCACGAGCAGTACTTC. Amino acid sequence: CASSPPDRGGKGHEQYF.

This sequence joins TRBV6-5 and TRBJ1-2, with a weak D call TRBD1 (5 bases). Trimming took off 4 bases at V and 5 bases at J, with 17 bases between the two ends. The germline V gene encodes CDR1 MNHEY and CDR2 SVGAGI. The CDR3 totals 15 residues. CDR3 amino acids: CASSSLGGDQYGYTF. CDR3 DNA sequence: TGTGCCAGCAGTTCCTTGGGGGGTGATCAATATGGCTACACCTTC.

This clone has a handful of counts. The chain joins TRBV6-5 to TRBJ1-1; D call uncertain. Germline CDR1 and CDR2: MNHEY and SVGAGI. V was shortened by 2 bases and J by 6 bases, with 16 bases between the two germline ends. The CDR3 spans 15 residues. CDR3 loop: CASSYDPAGTAEAFF. CDR3 nucleotides: TGTGCCAGCAGTTACGATCCGGCAGGAACGGCTGAAGCTTTCTTT.

This chain uses TRBV10-2 with TRBJ1-2; 12 positions match TRBD1. From germline, CDR1 is WSHSY and CDR2 SAAADI. This CDR3 is 14 amino acids long. The V gene end was trimmed by 4 bases and the J gene end by 6 bases; junction bases not matched to a gene: 3. The CDR3 DNA reads as TGCGCCAGCAGTGCCGGGACAGGGGGCGATGGCTACACCTTC. Translated: CASSAGTGGDGYTF.

This chain joins TRBV27 and TRBJ1-2, with TRBD1 matching 7 bases. Trimming cost V 5 bases and J 0 bases; bases outside gene matches: 9. This CDR3 is built from 16 residues. CDR1 MNHEY and CDR2 SMNVEV come from the germline V gene (reference sequence). CDR3 residues: CASSPQYRGSNYGYTF. DNA for the CDR3: TGTGCCAGCAGTCCACAATACAGGGGATCTAACTATGGCTACACCTTC.